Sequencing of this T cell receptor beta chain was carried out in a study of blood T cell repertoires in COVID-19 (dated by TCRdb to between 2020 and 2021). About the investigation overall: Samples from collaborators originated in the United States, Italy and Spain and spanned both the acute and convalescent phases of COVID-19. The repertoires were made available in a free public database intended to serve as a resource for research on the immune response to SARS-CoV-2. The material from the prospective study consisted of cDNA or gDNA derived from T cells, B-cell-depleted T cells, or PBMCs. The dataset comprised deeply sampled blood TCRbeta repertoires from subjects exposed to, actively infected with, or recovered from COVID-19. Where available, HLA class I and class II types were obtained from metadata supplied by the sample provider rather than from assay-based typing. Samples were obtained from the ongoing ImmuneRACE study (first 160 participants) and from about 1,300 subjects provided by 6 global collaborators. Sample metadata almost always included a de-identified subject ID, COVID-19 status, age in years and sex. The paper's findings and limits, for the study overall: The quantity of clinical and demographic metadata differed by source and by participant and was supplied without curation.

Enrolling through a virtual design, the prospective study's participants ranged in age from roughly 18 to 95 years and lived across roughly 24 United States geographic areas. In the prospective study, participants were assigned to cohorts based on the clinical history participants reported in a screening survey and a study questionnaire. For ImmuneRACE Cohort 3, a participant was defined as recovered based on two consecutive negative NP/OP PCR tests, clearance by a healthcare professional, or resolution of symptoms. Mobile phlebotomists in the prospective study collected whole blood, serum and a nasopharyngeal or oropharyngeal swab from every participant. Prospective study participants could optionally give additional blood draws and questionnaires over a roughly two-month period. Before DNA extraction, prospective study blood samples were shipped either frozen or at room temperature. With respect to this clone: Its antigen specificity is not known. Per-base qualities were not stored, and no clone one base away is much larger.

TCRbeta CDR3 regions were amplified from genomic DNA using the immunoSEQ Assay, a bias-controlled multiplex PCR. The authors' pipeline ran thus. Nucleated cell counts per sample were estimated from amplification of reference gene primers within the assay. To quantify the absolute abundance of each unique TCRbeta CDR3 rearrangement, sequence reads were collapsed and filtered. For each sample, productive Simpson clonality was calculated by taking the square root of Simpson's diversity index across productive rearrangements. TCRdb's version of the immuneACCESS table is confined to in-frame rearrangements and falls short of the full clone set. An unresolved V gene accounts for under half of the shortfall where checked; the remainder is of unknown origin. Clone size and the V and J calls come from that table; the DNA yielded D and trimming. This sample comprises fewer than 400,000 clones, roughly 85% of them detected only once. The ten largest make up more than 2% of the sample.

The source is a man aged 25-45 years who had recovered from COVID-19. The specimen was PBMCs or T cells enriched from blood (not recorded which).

The nucleotides are TGCGCCAGCAGCTTGGTGGACCAGGGCCACACCGGGGAGCTGTTTTTT. This is translated as CASSLVDQGHTGELFF. This chain is built from TRBV5-1 and TRBJ2-2, and the D gene may be TRBD1, 5 bases matching. At the junction V is shortened by 0 bases and J by 3 bases, with 12 bases in between. The CDR3 covers 16 residues, taking in both the cysteine and the phenylalanine. Here the CDR3 DNA is all that survives: 48 bases in frame from base 1. CDR1 and CDR2 are drawn from the germline V gene: SGHRS, YFSETQ.